The subject of this entry is one T cell receptor (beta chain). Its cognate antigen is unknown. CDR1 and CDR2 (germline): MDHEN, SYDVKM. The CDR3 consists of 17 residues. Trimming stripped 3 bases from V and 8 bases from J, with 22 bases between. This entry is derived from a study of tumour-infiltrating T cells in Burkitt lymphoma. Study details: The Burkitt lymphoma cohort spanned all epidemiological subtypes. Survival, overall and progression-free, tracked with productive clonality. General study findings and limits: Several public clonotypes were shared across many Burkitt lymphoma patients.

Profiled with immunoSEQ multiplex PCR; TCRdb holds only in-frame clones, not every one. The sample lists hundreds of clones, approximately 17% occurring once. Input material: tumor tissue. The clonotype was recovered from a human donor with Burkitt lymphoma. The chain uses TRBV28 and TRBJ1-4, with a tentative D call TRBD1 (6 bases). The CDR3 spells CASSLEQGIWPWEKLFF. DNA for the CDR3: TGTGCCAGCAGTTTGGAACAGGGAATTTGGCCATGGGAAAAACTGTTTTTT. Full variable domain (missing parts from reference TRBV28 and TRBJ1-4): DVKVTQSSRYLVKRTGEKVFLECVQDMDHENMFWYRQDPGLGLRLIYFSYDVKMKEKGDIPEGYSVSREKKERFSLILESASTNQTSMYLCASSLEQGIWPWEKLFFGSGTQLSVL.